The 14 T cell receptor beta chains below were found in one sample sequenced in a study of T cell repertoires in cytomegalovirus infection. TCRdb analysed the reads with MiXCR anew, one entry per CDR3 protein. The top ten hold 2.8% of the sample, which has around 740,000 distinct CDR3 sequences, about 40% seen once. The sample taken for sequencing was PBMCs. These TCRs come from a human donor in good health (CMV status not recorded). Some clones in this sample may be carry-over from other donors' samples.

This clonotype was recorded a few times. Here the CDR3 DNA reads TGTGCCAGCAGCCCCGTGTATAGCAATCAGCCCCAGCATTTT. This gives the protein CASSPVYSNQPQHF. The rearrangement uses TRBV7-2 and TRBJ1-5; D uncertain. Germline CDR1 and CDR2: SGHTA and FQGNSA. The ends were cut back, 5 bases at V and 0 bases at J, with 8 bases in the middle. CDR3 size: 14 residues.

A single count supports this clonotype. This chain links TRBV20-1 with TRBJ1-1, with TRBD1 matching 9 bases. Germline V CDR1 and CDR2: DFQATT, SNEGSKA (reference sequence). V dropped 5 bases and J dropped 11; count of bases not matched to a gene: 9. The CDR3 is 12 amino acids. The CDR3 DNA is TGCAGTGCTGGAACAGGGGGCCCAACGGCTTTCTTT. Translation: CSAGTGGPTAFF.

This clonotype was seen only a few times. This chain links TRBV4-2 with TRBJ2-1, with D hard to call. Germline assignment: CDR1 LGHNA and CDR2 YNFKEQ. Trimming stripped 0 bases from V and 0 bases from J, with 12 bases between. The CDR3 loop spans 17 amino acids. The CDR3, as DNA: TGTGCCAGCAGCCAAGAGGTTCTCACGAGCTCCTACAATGAGCAGTTCTTC. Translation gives CASSQEVLTSSYNEQFF.

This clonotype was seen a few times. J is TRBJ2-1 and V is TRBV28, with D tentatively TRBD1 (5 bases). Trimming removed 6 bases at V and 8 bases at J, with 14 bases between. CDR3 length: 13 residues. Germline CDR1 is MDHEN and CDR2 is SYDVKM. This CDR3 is CASRSDSIYEQFF. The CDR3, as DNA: TGTGCCAGCAGATCTGACAGTATCTATGAGCAGTTCTTC.

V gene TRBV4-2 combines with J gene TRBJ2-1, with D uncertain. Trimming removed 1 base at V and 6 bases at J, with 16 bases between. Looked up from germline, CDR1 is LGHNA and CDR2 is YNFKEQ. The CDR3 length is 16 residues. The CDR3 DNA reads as TGTGCCAGCAGCCAAGTGGGTCGGTCAGGATCCAATGAGCAGTTCTTC. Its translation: CASSQVGRSGSNEQFF.

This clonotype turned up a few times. The CDR3 sequence is CASSSSSQGAQVEQFF. CDR3 in DNA: TGTGCCAGTAGTTCCTCATCACAGGGGGCGCAGGTTGAGCAGTTCTTC. The rearrangement joins TRBV19 to TRBJ2-1, with TRBD1 matching 9 bases. V lost 5 bases, J lost 9 bases, and 14 bases stayed unmatched. This CDR3 region has 16 residues. CDR1 is LNHDA, CDR2 SQIVND, per germline (reference sequence).

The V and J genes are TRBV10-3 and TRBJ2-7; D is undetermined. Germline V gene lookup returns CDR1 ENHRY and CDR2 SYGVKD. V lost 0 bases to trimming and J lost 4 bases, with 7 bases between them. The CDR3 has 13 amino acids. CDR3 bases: TGTGCCATCAGTGAGTCGATTGGGTACGAGCAGTACTTC. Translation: CAISESIGYEQYF.

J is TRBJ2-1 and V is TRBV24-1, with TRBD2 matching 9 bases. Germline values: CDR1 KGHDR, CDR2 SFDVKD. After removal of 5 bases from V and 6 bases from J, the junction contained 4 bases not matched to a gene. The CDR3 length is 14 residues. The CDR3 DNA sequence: TGTGCCACCAGTGTTGGGACTAGCCTCAATGAGCAGTTCTTC. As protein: CATSVGTSLNEQFF.

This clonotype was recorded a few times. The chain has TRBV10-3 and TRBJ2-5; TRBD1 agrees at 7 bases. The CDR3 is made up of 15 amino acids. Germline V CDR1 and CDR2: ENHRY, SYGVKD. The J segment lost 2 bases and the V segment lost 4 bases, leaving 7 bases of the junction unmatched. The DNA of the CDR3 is TGTGCCATCAGTGCGAACCAACAGGGGCAAGAGACCCAGTACTTC. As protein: CAISANQQGQETQYF.

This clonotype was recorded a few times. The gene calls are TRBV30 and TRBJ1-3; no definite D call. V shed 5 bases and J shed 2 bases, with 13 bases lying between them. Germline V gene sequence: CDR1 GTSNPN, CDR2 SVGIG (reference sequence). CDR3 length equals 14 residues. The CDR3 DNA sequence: TGTGCCTGGCAAAACCAAAAGGCTGGAAACACCATATATTTT. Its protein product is CAWQNQKAGNTIYF. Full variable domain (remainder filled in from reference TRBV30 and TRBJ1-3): SQTIHQWPATLVQPVGSPLSLECTVEGTSNPNLYWYRQAAGRGLQLLFYSVGIGQISSEVPQNLSASRPQDRQFILSSKKLLLSDSGFYLCAWQNQKAGNTIYFGEGSWLTVV.

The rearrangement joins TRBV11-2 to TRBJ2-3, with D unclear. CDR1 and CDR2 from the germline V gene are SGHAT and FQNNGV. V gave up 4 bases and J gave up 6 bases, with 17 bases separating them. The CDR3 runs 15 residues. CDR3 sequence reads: CASSYLASVADTQYF. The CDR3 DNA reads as TGTGCCAGCAGCTACCTGGCTTCGGTTGCGGATACGCAGTATTTT.

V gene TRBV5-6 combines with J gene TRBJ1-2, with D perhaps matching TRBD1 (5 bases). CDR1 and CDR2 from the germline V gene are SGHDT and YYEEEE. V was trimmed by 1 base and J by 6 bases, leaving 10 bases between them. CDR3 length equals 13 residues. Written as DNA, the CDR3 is TGTGCCAGCAGCTTGCAGGGAGGACATGGCTACACCTTC. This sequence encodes CASSLQGGHGYTF.

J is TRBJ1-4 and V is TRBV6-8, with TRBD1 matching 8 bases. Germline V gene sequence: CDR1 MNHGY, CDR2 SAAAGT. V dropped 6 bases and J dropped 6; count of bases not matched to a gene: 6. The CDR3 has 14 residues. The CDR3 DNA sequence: TGTGCCAGCAGCACAGGGGGGGGCGATGAAAAACTGTTTTTT. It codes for CASSTGGGDEKLFF.

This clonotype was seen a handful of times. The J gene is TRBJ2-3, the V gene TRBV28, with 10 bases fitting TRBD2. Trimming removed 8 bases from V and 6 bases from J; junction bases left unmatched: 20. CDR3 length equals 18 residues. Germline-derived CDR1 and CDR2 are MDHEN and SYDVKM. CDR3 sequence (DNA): TGTGCCAGCTTCCCTAGCGGGAGCGCTAAATCACTAGCGGATACGCAGTATTTT. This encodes CASFPSGSAKSLADTQYF.